The clone carrying this TCR beta chain has a count of ten or more. The target antigen is unknown. Germline CDR1 reads LGHDT; CDR2 reads YNNKEL (reference sequence). V lost 4 bases, J lost 3 bases, and 5 bases stayed unmatched. This CDR3 contains 15 residues. The data are from a study of CD8+CD57+ T cells in acquired aplastic anemia. Across the study: CD4+ and CD8+ cells, once sorted, gave DNA averaging about 3 ug.

Before being chosen for sequencing, patients had shown CD8+CD57+ cell expansion by flow cytometry. The diagnosis in all patients was severe acquired aplastic anemia. Untreated patients provided the blood samples, with no therapy given before sampling. Both TCR beta VDJ combination and CDR3 sequence profiling were carried out. Genomic DNA was the template for this profiling. TCRdb passed the reads through MiXCR, listing each CDR3 protein once. The repertoire holds a few hundred thousand distinct CDR3 sequences, 56% seen once, with 1.3% in the top ten. Whole-study findings and limits: Researchers report that around 30 CD8+ CDR3 sequences appeared in both patients and controls.

What was sequenced was sorted CD4+, CD8+, or CD8+CD57+ T cells (not recorded which) from PBMCs. The V call is TRBV3-1, the J call TRBJ1-5; TRBD1 matches at 8 bases. The TCR originated in a human donor with aplastic anemia. This CDR3 reads CASSPTQGANQPQHF. The CDR3 region has the DNA TGTGCCAGCAGCCCGACGCAGGGGGCCAATCAGCCCCAGCATTTT.